This T cell receptor (beta chain) is from a study of T cells in tuberculosis. On the study more broadly: Sequenced TCRs come from CD1B-GMM tetramer-binding T cells.

This clone was detected only a few times. After thawing and overnight rest, PBMC were stained with GMM-loaded CD1B tetramer, viability dye and anti-CD3 for sorting. The CD1B tetramers carried C32 glucose monomycolate purified from Rhodococcus equi. Tetramer-sorted PBMC had been CD14 monocyte-depleted before freezing. From each donor, approximately 100,000 tetramer-negative cells were sorted. TCR-alpha and TCR-beta chains were sequenced unpaired. The protocol was immunoSEQ multiplex PCR, while the TCRdb copy is restricted to in-frame clones and leaves out a portion. Of about 58,000 clones in the sample, approximately 91% were seen once. Trimming left V 2 bases short and J 0 bases short, with 7 bases between. This CDR3 is 13 amino acids long. Germline assignment: CDR1 SQVTM and CDR2 ANQGSEA.

This receptor was identified in an adult woman with latent tuberculosis. This sequence joins TRBV29-1 and TRBJ1-2; no reliable D call. The sample taken for sequencing was CD1b-GMM tetramer-negative cells sorted from PBMCs. In nucleotides, the CDR3 is TGCAGCGTTGAACCTTTATCTAACTATGGCTACACCTTC. Translating gives CSVEPLSNYGYTF.